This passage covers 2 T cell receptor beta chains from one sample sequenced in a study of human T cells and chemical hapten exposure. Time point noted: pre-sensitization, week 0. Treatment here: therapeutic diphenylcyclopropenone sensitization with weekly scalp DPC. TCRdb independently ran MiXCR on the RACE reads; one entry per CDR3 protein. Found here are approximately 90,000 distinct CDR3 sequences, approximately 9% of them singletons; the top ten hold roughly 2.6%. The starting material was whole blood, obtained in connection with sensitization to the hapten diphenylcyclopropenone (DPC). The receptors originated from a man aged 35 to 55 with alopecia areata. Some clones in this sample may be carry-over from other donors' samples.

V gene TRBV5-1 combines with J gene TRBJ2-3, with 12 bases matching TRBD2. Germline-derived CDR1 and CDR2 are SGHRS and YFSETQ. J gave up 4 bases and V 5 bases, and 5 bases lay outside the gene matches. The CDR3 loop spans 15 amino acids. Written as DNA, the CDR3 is TGCGCCAGCAGAAAACTAGCGGGAGGCGCAGATACGCAGTATTTT. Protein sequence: CASRKLAGGADTQYF.

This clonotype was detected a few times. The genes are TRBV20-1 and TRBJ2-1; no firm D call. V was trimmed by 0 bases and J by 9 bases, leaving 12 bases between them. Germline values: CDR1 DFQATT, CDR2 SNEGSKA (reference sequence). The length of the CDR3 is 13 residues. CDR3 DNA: TGCAGTGCTAGAGATCCCTTTAGGGTTGAGCAGTTCTTC. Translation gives CSARDPFRVEQFF.